A selection of T cell receptor beta chains follows, all from one sample in a study of shared clonotypes between healthy human individuals. Clones were read by immunoSEQ multiplex PCR, and TCRdb kept only the in-frame ones, dropping some. The repertoire consists of just under 350,000 clones, with over 70% occurring once and the leading ten covering 8.5% to 12%. Sequencing was performed on memory CD4+ T cells sorted from blood. The receptors stem from a man younger than 40 in good health. Both conserved end residues are part of each CDR3. A D gene is named only where the DNA matches it firmly. Rows give clone size only sometimes, using once, few, many, or a class for an expanded clone.

j_call,d_call,clone_size,v_call,cdr3_nt,cdr3_aa
TRBJ1-5,TRBD1,-,TRBV5-4,TGTGCCAGCAGCTTCGGGACAGATAGCAATCAGCCCCAGCATTTT,CASSFGTDSNQPQHF
TRBJ2-3,-,-,TRBV5-6,TGTGCCAGCAGCTTGGTTGGCGGAAACACAGATACGCAGTATTTT,CASSLVGGNTDTQYF
TRBJ2-3,-,-,TRBV10-1,TGCGCCAGAACGGTGGGCGGGGATACGCAGTATTTT,CARTVGGDTQYF
TRBJ2-1,-,few,TRBV15,TGTGCCACCAGCTCGCTCGGGCCCACTGAGCAGTTCTTC,CATSSLGPTEQFF
TRBJ2-1,-,few,TRBV23-1,TGCGCCAGCAGCCTTAAAACCCAGGGGGGGGATGAGCAGTTCTTC,CASSLKTQGGDEQFF
TRBJ1-3,TRBD1,-,TRBV18,TGTGCCAGCTCACTGGGGACAGGTGCCTCTGGAAACACCATATATTTT,CASSLGTGASGNTIYF
TRBJ2-3,TRBD2,-,TRBV11-3,TGTGCCAGCAGCTTAGCCGCTAGCGGGAGTGAAGCAGATACGCAGTATTTT,CASSLAASGSEADTQYF
TRBJ2-1,-,-,TRBV4-3,TGCGCCAGCAGCCAAGATGGCGGCTCCTCCTACAATGAGCAGTTCTTC,CASSQDGGSSYNEQFF
TRBJ2-7,-,-,TRBV7-9,TGTGCCAGCAGCTTAAGAGGGTTCCCCTACGAGCAGTACTTC,CASSLRGFPYEQYF
TRBJ2-5,TRBD1,-,TRBV2,TGTGCCAGCAGTTGGGGACAGGGGGGTTCGGAGACCCAGTACTTC,CASSWGQGGSETQYF
TRBJ1-5,-,-,TRBV7-9,TGTGCCAGCAGCTTCTCCGATCAGCCCCAGCATTTT,CASSFSDQPQHF
TRBJ2-1,TRBD1,-,TRBV6-1,TGTGCCAGCAGTGGGGACAGGGGGCTAGGGCAGTTCTTC,CASSGDRGLGQFF
TRBJ2-1,-,-,TRBV30,TGTGCCTGGAGTGTACTGGCGGGATCCTACAATGAGCAGTTCTTC,CAWSVLAGSYNEQFF
TRBJ1-1,-,-,TRBV6-5,TGTGCCAGCAGTTATTTAGACAGCACCCTGAACACTGAAGCTTTCTTT,CASSYLDSTLNTEAFF
TRBJ1-5,-,-,TRBV28,TGTGCCAGCAGAGGGACTCCATCGTCCCAGCCCCAGCATTTT,CASRGTPSSQPQHF
TRBJ1-2,-,few,TRBV5-6,TGTGCCAGCAGCTTGTTAGCAGATGGCTACACCTTC,CASSLLADGYTF
TRBJ2-1,-,-,TRBV18,TGTGCCAGCTCGCTCAGCTCCTACAATGAGCAGTTCTTC,CASSLSSYNEQFF
TRBJ2-3,TRBD2,-,TRBV18,TGTGCCAGCTCACCCCTAGCGGGAGGGACAGATACGCAGTATTTT,CASSPLAGGTDTQYF
TRBJ2-1,-,few,TRBV6-1,TGTGCCAGCAGTGAGGGGACTCGTATTTTGTATGAGCAGTTCTTC,CASSEGTRILYEQFF
TRBJ2-7,TRBD1,many,TRBV10-3,TGTGCCATCAGCCAGGGGGCGGACGAGCAGTACTTC,CAISQGADEQYF
TRBJ1-2,-,-,TRBV14,TGTGCCAGCAGCGTCGGGACTCTTGACCTCTATGGCTACACCTTC,CASSVGTLDLYGYTF
TRBJ1-3,-,-,TRBV5-4,TGTGCCAGCAGCTTGCAAGGGGGTGGCACCATATATTTT,CASSLQGGGTIYF
TRBJ2-3,TRBD1,-,TRBV7-6,TGTGCCAGCAGCTTAGGTTGGACAGGGGGTGAGGATACGCAGTATTTT,CASSLGWTGGEDTQYF
TRBJ1-4,-,once,TRBV7-2,TGTGCCAGCACCCCGTCTGCAACTAATGAAAAACTGTTTTTT,CASTPSATNEKLFF
TRBJ2-5,TRBD2,many,TRBV27,TGTGCCAGCGATCAGCGGGAGGATGAGACCCAGTACTTC,CASDQREDETQYF
TRBJ1-5,-,-,TRBV28,TGTGCCAGCAGTTCCGGGAATATCAGGCCCCAGCATTTT,CASSSGNIRPQHF
TRBJ1-1,TRBD1,-,TRBV6-1,TGTGCCAGCAGTATTGACAGGGGAACTGAAGCTTTCTTT,CASSIDRGTEAFF
TRBJ2-1,TRBD1,once,TRBV5-1,TGCGCCAGCAGCTTGGGACAGGGGGCCAATGAGCAGTTCTTC,CASSLGQGANEQFF
TRBJ2-1,-,few,TRBV10-3,TGTGCCATCAGTGAGTCGAAGTCTAGTGTGGATGAGCAGTTCTTC,CAISESKSSVDEQFF
TRBJ2-7,TRBD2,-,TRBV2,TGTGCCAGCAGTGAAGACGGGGGGGTTTCCTACGAGCAGTACTTC,CASSEDGGVSYEQYF
TRBJ2-5,-,-,TRBV18,TGTGCCAGCTCACCATTGGGAGAGACCCAGTACTTC,CASSPLGETQYF
TRBJ2-7,TRBD1,few,TRBV11-2,TGTGCCAGCAGCACCCGACAGGGAACCTACGAGCAGTACTTC,CASSTRQGTYEQYF
TRBJ2-4,TRBD1,-,TRBV18,TGTGCCAGCTCACCATGGACAGGGACAAACATTCAGTACTTC,CASSPWTGTNIQYF
TRBJ1-2,TRBD1,-,TRBV6-6,TGTGCCAGCACCTACGACAGGGATGGCTACACCTTC,CASTYDRDGYTF
TRBJ2-1,-,-,TRBV2,TGTGCCAGCAACCGGAGGGACACCATCTTCAATGAGCAGTTCTTC,CASNRRDTIFNEQFF
TRBJ2-7,-,few,TRBV18,TGTGCCAGCTCAGGGAGCTCCTACGAGCAGTACTTC,CASSGSSYEQYF
TRBJ2-1,TRBD2,-,TRBV5-1,TGCGCCAGCAGGAGCCGACTAGCGGGAGTCGGCAATGAGCAGTTCTTC,CASRSRLAGVGNEQFF
TRBJ1-2,-,-,TRBV7-2,TGTGCCAGCAGCTCTGACGGCTATGGCTACACCTTC,CASSSDGYGYTF
TRBJ2-7,TRBD2,-,TRBV6-1,TGTGCCAGCAGTGAAGCCGCGGGACTAGCGGGAGTCGAGCAGTACTTC,CASSEAAGLAGVEQYF
TRBJ1-1,-,-,TRBV7-2,TGTGCCAGCAGCCAACCTGCGGGGAACACTGAAGCTTTCTTT,CASSQPAGNTEAFF
TRBJ2-7,-,-,TRBV30,TGTGCCTGGACCCGAGGGGGCTACGAGCAGTACTTC,CAWTRGGYEQYF
TRBJ2-5,-,once,TRBV15,TGTGCCACCAGCAATCCCGACAGTCAAGAGACCCAGTACTTC,CATSNPDSQETQYF
TRBJ2-1,TRBD1,-,TRBV6-1,TGTGCCAGCAGTCCCGGACCAGGGGGACGTTATGAGCAGTTCTTC,CASSPGPGGRYEQFF
TRBJ2-6,TRBD2,few,TRBV25-1,TGTGCCAGCAGTGAATCGGGGGGAAACTCTGGGGCCAACGTCCTGACTTTC,CASSESGGNSGANVLTF
TRBJ2-5,-,-,TRBV9,TGTGCCAGCAGCGTAGCTGTCGGGGGCAAGGAGACCCAGTACTTC,CASSVAVGGKETQYF
TRBJ1-1,-,-,TRBV29-1,TGCAGCGCCTTTAGCCTTGGAGACACTGAAGCTTTCTTT,CSAFSLGDTEAFF
TRBJ1-4,-,few,TRBV18,TGTGCCAGCTCACGGGAGGGACCGCGCGAAAAACTGTTTTTT,CASSREGPREKLFF
TRBJ1-4,TRBD1,-,TRBV4-1,TGCGCCAGCAGCCATTCCGGGACAGGGGGATCGTGGGCTAATGAAAAACTGTTTTTT,CASSHSGTGGSWANEKLFF
TRBJ2-7,-,-,TRBV6-5,TGTGCCAGCAGTACGCAGGTGGGAACCTACGAGCAGTACTTC,CASSTQVGTYEQYF